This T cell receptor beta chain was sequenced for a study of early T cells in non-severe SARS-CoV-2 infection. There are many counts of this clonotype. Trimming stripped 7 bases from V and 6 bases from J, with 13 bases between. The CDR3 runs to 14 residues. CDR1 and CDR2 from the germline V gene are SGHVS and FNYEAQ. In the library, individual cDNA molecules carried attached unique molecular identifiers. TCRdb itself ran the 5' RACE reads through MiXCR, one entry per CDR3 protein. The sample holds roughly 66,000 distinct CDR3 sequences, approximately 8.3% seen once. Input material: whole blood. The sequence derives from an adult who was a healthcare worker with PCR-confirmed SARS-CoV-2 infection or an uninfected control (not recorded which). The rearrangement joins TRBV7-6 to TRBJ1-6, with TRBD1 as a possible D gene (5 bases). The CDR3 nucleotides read TGTGCCAGCAACCGACAAGGGGTTAATTCACCCCTCCACTTT. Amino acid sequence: CASNRQGVNSPLHF. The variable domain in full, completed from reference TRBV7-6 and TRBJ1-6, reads GAGVSQSPRYKVTKRGQDVALRCDPISGHVSLYWYRQALGQGPEFLTYFNYEAQQDKSGLPNDRFSAERPEGSISTLTIQRTEQRDSAMYRCASNRQGVNSPLHFGNGTRLTVT.